This T cell receptor beta chain was obtained from a study of blood T cells in healthy people across ages (dated by TCRdb to between 2014 and 2017). A note on the overall study: In model experiments, template switching captured about one uniquely barcoded TCR beta cDNA molecule for every two T cells. Using deep sequencing normalized with unique cDNA molecular identifiers, the study measured how TCR beta repertoire diversity changes with age. Donors were grouped into four age groups: young (average roughly 15 years), middle-aged (39), aged (62) and long-lived (about 89). To avoid experimental bias, donors of different ages were spread randomly across the sequencing lanes. Two additional independent replicas of 1 million unique cDNA reads from the same blood draw were analyzed for two donors (one aged 18 to 30 and one aged 80 or older). General conclusions and limits of the study: Observed TCR beta diversity per million T cells fell roughly linearly with age, and a significant reduction was already apparent by age about 36. The percentage of naive T cells measured by flow cytometry correlated strongly with observed TCR beta diversity. Since profiling was done on bulk unsorted PBMCs, naive and antigen-experienced compartments could not be conclusively compared. Compared with the aged group, the long-lived group had more naive CD4+ T cells, fewer expanded clones and increased TCR diversity, suggesting age selection. The CMV infection status of donors was not known, potentially confounding age-related changes in expanded clonotypes. Estimates of total diversity based on one million sequenced T cells were considered lower bounds and underestimates.

The CDR3 covers 13 residues, taking in both the cysteine and the phenylalanine. The retained sequence is limited to the CDR3, 39 bases, with the frame set at the first base. As encoded in the germline V gene, CDR1 is MGHRA while CDR2 is YSYEKL. A remark on this clonotype: The antigen this receptor binds is unknown. It has no much larger one-base neighbor in the sample; base qualities were not kept.

Library method: 5' RACE. The run used an Illumina HiSeq 2500. A second PCR of roughly 7 to 12 cycles was run with a J-beta primer mix and a sample-barcoded 5' primer. A template-switch 5' adaptor carrying 12 random nucleotides introduced a unique molecular identifier onto each TCR beta cDNA molecule. At least 2.5 million CDR3-containing paired-end reads were obtained from each sample. First-strand cDNA was synthesized from all RNA with the Mint cDNA synthesis kit, primed by a TRBC-specific oligonucleotide. Following uracil-DNA glycosylase treatment, a first 18-cycle PCR with universal primers M1SS and BC2_uni_R was performed on all cDNA. In the authors' own workflow: Normalization of each sample was performed by random selection of 1 million high-quality reads, each carrying a distinct molecular identifier. Instead of being binned into consensus sequences, reads that shared molecular identifiers were thrown out. MiTCR, run with a Q25 quality threshold and the strictest error-elimination algorithm, handled CDR3 identification, clonotype clustering and error correction. Lower-bound total TCR beta diversity was estimated with a nonparametric unseen species model using Euler transformation. The raw public data were reprocessed by TCRdb itself: fastp quality trimming at Q25, MiXCR clonotype calling, in-frame beta chains only. Rows with one shared CDR3 protein collapse into an entry with the most common genes and DNA. TCRdb's processing, not the authors', yielded these V and J calls. The sample includes about 1.5 million distinct CDR3 sequences, with 42% observed a single time. About 4.1% of the sample comes from the top ten.

Donors were roughly 40 systemically healthy Caucasian individuals from Russia aged roughly 6 to 90 years. Each donor gave around 9.5 milliliters of peripheral blood, collected into EDTA-treated Vacutainer tubes. Ficoll-Paque density-gradient centrifugation was used to isolate PBMCs, with at least 6.5 million obtained per sample. Trizol reagent was used to extract total RNA from the PBMCs, yielding at least 6 micrograms per sample. For every donor, flow cytometry on a PBMC aliquot measured the percentage of naive CD45RAhigh/CD27high T cells. Specimen: blood. The clonotype comes from a woman aged 18-29 years in good health. The sequence joins TRBV4-1 to TRBJ2-1; TRBD2 fits 9 bases in the junction. The DNA sequence follows: TGCGCTAGCCGCAGGGCGGGAGGGGATGAGCAGTTCTTC. Its protein reads: CASRRAGGDEQFF.